This TCR beta chain emerged from a study of OX40 agonist ivuxolimab in advanced cancers. Any history of autoimmune disease or systemic immunosuppression disqualified patients. Measured with immunoSEQ multiplex PCR; TCRdb has only the in-frame clones, and not every one. The data hold approximately 76,000 clones, with approximately 85% observed a single time. This CDR3 has 11 residues. CDR1 SEHNR and CDR2 FQNEAQ come from the germline V gene (reference sequence). The V end was cut by 5 bases, the J end by 4 bases, with 5 bases between. The receptor's source is an adult with an advanced solid tumor such as melanoma, head and neck, liver or kidney cancer. This sequence joins TRBV7-9 and TRBJ1-1; D is uncertain. Source: CD4+ or CD8+ T cells sorted from blood, taken in a trial of the OX40 agonist ivuxolimab. The CDR3 sequence is CASSPATEAFF. The DNA of the CDR3 is TGTGCCAGCAGCCCAGCCACTGAAGCTTTCTTT.